This record looks at one T cell receptor (beta chain) sequence and its context. This sample stems from a study of tumor and adjacent non-tumor tissue in lung cancer. Looking at the study overall: Histology: under 15 adenocarcinoma, a couple of squamous cell carcinoma, 1 small cell lung cancer.

V was clipped by 4 bases and J by 5 bases; unmatched bases: 14. The CDR3 runs to 17 residues. CDR1 and CDR2 (germline): SGHNT, YENEEA. A modified ARM-PCR protocol with three rounds of nested PCR amplified TCRbeta. TCRdb re-derived calls from the multiplex PCR reads in MiXCR, one entry per CDR3 protein. The sample comprises tens of thousands of distinct CDR3 sequences, over 65% of which are singletons, and about two fifths rests with the top ten. RNA was extracted from bulk tissue without any cell sorting. More than 3 cm separated this lung sample from the edge of the tumor. Newly diagnosed lung cancer patients had thoracic surgery in China, August–late 2014, without prior chemotherapy.

The chain links TRBV11-3 to TRBJ2-5; the match to TRBD2 covers 9 bases. The origin of this receptor is a man between 70 and 80 years old with non-small cell lung cancer. The sample consisted of distant non-tumor lung tissue. CDR3 DNA sequence: TGTGCCAGCAGCTCGACGGTACTAGCGGGCTATTTGGAGACCCAGTACTTC. This codes for CASSSTVLAGYLETQYF. Combining the CDR3 with reference TRBV11-3 and TRBJ2-5 gives the whole variable domain EAGVVQSPRYKIIEKKQPVAFWCNPISGHNTLYWYLQNLGQGPELLIRYENEEAVDDSQLPKDRFSAERLKGVDSTLKIQPAELGDSAVYLCASSSTVLAGYLETQYFGPGTRLLVL.